The clone carrying this T cell receptor (beta chain) was recorded many times. Its target is unknown. A library prepared for alpha chains yielded this beta chain as an off-target read; its size is of little meaning. Germline V gene lookup returns CDR1 LNHDA and CDR2 SQIVND (reference sequence). Trimming removed 4 bases from V and 0 bases from J, with 22 bases in between. The CDR3 consists of 20 residues. Time point given: sample taken at primary tumor resection. The donor group consisted of around 66 patients who had untreated, early-stage non-small cell lung cancer. The sample originates from a study of spatial heterogeneity in lung cancer. Whole-study results and caveats: Tumor mutation counts were tracked by expanded intratumoral alpha and beta TCR counts.

The presence of a unique molecular identifier marked each TCR cDNA molecule. TCRdb reprocessed the 5' RACE reads via MiXCR and lists one record per CDR3 protein. The profile covers around 4,800 distinct CDR3 sequences, with around 12% appearing a single time and approximately 25% taken by the ten largest. The sequencing here drew on lung tumor tissue, taken at surgery. This clonotype was obtained from a male donor with early-stage non-small cell lung cancer. The chain carries TRBV19 and TRBJ2-6; weak D call: TRBD2 (6 bases). The CDR3 DNA reads as TGTGCCAGTAGTACCCAAACAAGGGGACTCCGCCTCTCTGGGGCCAACGTCCTGACTTTC. Protein: CASSTQTRGLRLSGANVLTF.